This T cell receptor beta chain was obtained from a study of cytomegalovirus exposure and HLA in healthy donors. Study findings and constraints: HLA allele associations emerged for around 15,000 TCR beta sequences in a later analysis, at 0.05 false discovery rate. Several of the most significant clusters appeared, in a later analysis, to be linked to common viral pathogens. 87-base-pair reads could not separate some V segments, including TRBV6-2 and TRBV6-3.

The PCR ran on 60 Vbeta and 13 Jbeta primers. The data were produced by immunoSEQ multiplex PCR, yet TCRdb's version contains in-frame clones alone and is incomplete. The table has over 100,000 clones, 79% seen once. From germline, CDR1 is MGHRA and CDR2 YSYEKL. Trimming cost V 5 bases and J 5 bases; bases outside gene matches: 8. This CDR3 region has 14 residues. Details on this clone: What it binds is not known.

The clonotype comes from a woman aged 18-29 years in good health and CMV-seropositive. The V and J genes are TRBV4-1 and TRBJ1-1; 7 nucleotides match TRBD1. The sequenced sample was PBMCs. The CDR3 region has the DNA TGCGCCAGCAGCAGAACAGGGGTTGGGACTGAAGCTTTCTTT. This translates into CASSRTGVGTEAFF.